The clone carrying this T cell receptor (beta chain) was observed a few times. The PCR used 60 Vbeta and 13 Jbeta primers. The data were produced by immunoSEQ multiplex PCR, yet TCRdb's version contains in-frame clones alone and is incomplete. The sample records about 110,000 clones, 65% to 80% being singletons. The data originate from a study of cytomegalovirus exposure and HLA in healthy donors. The V end lost 0 bases, the J end lost 0 bases, and 15 bases lay between the germline ends. The V gene's germline CDR1 is LGHNA and CDR2 YSLEER. This CDR3 is 18 amino acids long. The chain employs TRBV4-3 and TRBJ2-4, with D tentatively TRBD2 (6 bases). The sequence derives from a male donor in good health and CMV-seropositive. Input material: PBMCs. CDR3 protein: CASSQDRGYSLAKNIQYF. CDR3 sequence (DNA): TGCGCCAGCAGCCAAGACCGGGGGTACTCACTAGCCAAAAACATTCAGTACTTC.